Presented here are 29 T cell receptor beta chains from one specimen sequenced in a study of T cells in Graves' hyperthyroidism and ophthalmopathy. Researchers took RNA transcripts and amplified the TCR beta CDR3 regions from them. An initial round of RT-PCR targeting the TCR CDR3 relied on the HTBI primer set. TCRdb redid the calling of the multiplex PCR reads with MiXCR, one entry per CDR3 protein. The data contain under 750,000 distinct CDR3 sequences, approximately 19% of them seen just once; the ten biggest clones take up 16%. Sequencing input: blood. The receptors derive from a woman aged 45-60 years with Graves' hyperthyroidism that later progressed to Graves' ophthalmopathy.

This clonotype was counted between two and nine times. The CDR3 DNA follows: TGTGCCAGTCCTAAAGGAGATAGCAATCAGCCCCAGCATTTT. This sequence encodes CASPKGDSNQPQHF. The chain has TRBV19 and TRBJ1-5; no firm D call. With 8 bases removed from V and 0 bases from J, the gap between germline ends came to 11 bases. The CDR3 is made up of 14 amino acids. The germline CDR1 and CDR2 sequences are LNHDA and SQIVND (reference sequence).

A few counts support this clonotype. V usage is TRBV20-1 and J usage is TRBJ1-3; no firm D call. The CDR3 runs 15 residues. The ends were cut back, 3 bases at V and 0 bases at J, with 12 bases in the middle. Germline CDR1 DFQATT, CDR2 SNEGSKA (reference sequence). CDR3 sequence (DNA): TGCAGTGCTAGTTTGCTAGATATCTCTGGAAACACCATATATTTT. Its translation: CSASLLDISGNTIYF.

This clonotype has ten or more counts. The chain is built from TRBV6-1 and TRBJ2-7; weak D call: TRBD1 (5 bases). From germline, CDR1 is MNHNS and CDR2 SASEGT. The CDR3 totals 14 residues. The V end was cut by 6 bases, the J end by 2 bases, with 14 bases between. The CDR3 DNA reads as TGTGCCAGCAGGGCTCAGGGTATACCCTACGAGCAGTACTTC. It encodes CASRAQGIPYEQYF.

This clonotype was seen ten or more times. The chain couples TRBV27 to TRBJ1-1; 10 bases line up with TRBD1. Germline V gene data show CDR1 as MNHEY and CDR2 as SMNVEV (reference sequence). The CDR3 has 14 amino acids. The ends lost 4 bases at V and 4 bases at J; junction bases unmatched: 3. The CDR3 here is CASSSRQGATEAFF. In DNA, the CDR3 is TGTGCCAGCAGTTCTCGACAGGGGGCCACTGAAGCTTTCTTT.

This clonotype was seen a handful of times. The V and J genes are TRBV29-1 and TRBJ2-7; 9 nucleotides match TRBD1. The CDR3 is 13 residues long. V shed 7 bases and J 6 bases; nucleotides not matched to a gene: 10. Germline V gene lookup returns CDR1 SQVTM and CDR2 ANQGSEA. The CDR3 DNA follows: TGCAGCGCTGCCGGGACAGGGTCAGGCGAGCAGTACTTC. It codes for CSAAGTGSGEQYF.

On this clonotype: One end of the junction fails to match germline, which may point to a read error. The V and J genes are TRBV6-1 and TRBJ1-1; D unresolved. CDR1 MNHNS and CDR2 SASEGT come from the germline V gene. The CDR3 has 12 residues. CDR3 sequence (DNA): TGTGCCAGCAGAGAAGGACCGAGGGAGGCTTTCTTT. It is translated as CASREGPREAFF.

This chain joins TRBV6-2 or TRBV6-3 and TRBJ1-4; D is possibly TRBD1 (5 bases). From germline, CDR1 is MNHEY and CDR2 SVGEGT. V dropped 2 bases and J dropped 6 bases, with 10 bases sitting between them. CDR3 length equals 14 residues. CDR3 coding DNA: TGTGCCAGCAGTTACGGAGGGACCGATGAAAAACTGTTTTTT. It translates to CASSYGGTDEKLFF.

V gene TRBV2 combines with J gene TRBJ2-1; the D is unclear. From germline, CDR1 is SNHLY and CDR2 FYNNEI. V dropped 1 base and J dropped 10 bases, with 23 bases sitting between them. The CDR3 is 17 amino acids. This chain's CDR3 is CASSEVARHPILGEQFF. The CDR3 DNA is TGTGCCAGCAGTGAAGTCGCCAGACACCCTATCCTCGGGGAGCAGTTCTTC.

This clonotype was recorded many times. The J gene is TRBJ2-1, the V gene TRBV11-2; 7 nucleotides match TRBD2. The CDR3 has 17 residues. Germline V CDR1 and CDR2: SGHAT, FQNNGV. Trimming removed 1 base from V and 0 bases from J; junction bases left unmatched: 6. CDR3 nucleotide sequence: TGTGCCAGCAGCTTAGTTATGGGGGGGAGCTCCTACAATGAGCAGTTCTTC. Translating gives CASSLVMGGSSYNEQFF.

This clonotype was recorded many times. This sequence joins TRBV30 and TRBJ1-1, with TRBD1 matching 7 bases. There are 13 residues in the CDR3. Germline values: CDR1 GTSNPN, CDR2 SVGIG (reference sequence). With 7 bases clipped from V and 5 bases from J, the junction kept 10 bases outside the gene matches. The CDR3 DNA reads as TGTGCCTCCAGGACAGGCGAATGGACTGAAGCTTTCTTT. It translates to CASRTGEWTEAFF.

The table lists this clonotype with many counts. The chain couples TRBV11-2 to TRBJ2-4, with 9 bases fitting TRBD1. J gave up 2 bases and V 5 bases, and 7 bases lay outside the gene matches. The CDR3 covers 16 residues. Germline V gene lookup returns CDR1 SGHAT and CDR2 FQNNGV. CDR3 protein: CASSPGQGRPKNIQYF. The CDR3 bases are TGTGCCAGCAGCCCTGGACAGGGGCGCCCCAAAAACATTCAGTACTTC.

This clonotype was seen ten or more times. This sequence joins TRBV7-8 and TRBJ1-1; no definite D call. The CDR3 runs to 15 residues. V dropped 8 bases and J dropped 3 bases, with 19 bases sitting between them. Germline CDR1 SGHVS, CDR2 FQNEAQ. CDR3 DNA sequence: TGTGCCAGCGGGGTTAGGAGGGCCATGGACACTGAAGCTTTCTTT. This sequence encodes CASGVRRAMDTEAFF.

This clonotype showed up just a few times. In DNA, the CDR3 is TGTGCCAGCTCACCAACCCGGAGCTCCTATAATTCACCCCTCCACTTT. This translates into CASSPTRSSYNSPLHF. J is TRBJ1-6 and V is TRBV18; D is undetermined. The CDR3 length is 16 residues. CDR1 is KGHSH and CDR2 is LQKENI in the germline V gene. V dropped 2 bases and J dropped 0 bases, with 8 bases sitting between them.

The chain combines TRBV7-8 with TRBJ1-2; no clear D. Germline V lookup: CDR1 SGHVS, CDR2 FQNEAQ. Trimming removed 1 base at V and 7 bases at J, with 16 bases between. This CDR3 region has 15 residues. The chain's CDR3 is CASSLGFQDGSGYTF. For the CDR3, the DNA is TGTGCCAGCAGCTTAGGATTCCAGGACGGGAGTGGCTACACCTTC.

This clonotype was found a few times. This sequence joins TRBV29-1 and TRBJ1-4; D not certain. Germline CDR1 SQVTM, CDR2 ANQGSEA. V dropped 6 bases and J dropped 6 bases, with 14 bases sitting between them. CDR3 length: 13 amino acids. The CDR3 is CSVSGIADEKLFF. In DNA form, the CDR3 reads TGCAGCGTGTCCGGGATCGCGGATGAAAAACTGTTTTTT.

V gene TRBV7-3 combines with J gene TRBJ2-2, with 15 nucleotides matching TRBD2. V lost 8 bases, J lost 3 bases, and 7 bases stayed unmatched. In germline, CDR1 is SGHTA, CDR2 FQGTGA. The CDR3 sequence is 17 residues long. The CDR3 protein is CASGRTSGGGDTGELFF. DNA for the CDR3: TGTGCCAGCGGCCGGACTAGCGGGGGGGGCGACACCGGGGAGCTGTTTTTT.

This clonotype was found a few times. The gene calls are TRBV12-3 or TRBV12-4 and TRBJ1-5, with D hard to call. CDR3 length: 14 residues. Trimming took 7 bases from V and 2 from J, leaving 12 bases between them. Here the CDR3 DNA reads TGTGCCAGCACCGGGGAGGGAGGCAATCAGCCCCAGCATTTT. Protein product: CASTGEGGNQPQHF.

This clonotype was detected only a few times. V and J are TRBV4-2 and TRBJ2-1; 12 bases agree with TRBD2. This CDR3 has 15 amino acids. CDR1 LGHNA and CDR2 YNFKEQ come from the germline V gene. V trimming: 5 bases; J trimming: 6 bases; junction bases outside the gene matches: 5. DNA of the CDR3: TGTGCCAGCAGCGAATCGGGACTAGCGGGCAATGAGCAGTTCTTC. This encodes CASSESGLAGNEQFF.

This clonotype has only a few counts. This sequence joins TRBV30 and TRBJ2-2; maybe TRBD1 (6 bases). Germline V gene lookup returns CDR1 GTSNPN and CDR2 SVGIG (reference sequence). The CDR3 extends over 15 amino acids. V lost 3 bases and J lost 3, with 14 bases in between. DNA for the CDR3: TGTGCCTGGAGACTGAGGGGGTTGGACACCGGGGAGCTGTTTTTT. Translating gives CAWRLRGLDTGELFF.

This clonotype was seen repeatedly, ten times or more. The CDR3 spells CSADGTIGSPLHF. DNA of the CDR3: TGCAGTGCGGACGGGACAATTGGTTCACCCCTCCACTTT. The genes are TRBV20-1 and TRBJ1-6, with D possibly being TRBD1 (6 bases). Germline values: CDR1 DFQATT, CDR2 SNEGSKA (reference sequence). The CDR3 runs to 13 residues. V was clipped by 6 bases and J by 9 bases, with 15 bases between them.

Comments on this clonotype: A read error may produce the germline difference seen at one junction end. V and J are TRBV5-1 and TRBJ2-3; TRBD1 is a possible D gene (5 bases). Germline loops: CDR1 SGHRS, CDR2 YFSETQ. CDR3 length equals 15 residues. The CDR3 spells CASSFARVSADTQYF. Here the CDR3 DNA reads TGTGCCAGCAGCTTCGCCAGGGTCAGCGCAGATACGCAGTATTTT.

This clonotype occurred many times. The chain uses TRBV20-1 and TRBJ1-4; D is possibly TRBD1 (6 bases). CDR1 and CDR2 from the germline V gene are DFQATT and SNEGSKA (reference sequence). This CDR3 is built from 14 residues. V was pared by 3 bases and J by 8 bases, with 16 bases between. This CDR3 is CSASSGGGREKLFF. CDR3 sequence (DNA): TGCAGTGCTAGTTCAGGAGGGGGGCGGGAAAAACTGTTTTTT.

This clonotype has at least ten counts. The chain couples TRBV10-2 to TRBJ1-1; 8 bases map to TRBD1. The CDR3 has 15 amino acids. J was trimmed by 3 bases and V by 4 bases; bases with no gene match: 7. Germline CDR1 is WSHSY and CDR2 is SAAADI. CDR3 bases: TGCGCCAGCAGTGGGGAGACAGGGGAGGACACTGAAGCTTTCTTT. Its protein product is CASSGETGEDTEAFF.

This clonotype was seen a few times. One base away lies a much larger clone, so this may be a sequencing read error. The CDR3 DNA reads TGTGCCTGGAGTGCCCGACGGGCATCTGAGGCCAACGTCCTGACTTTC. Its translation: CAWSARRASEANVLTF. J is TRBJ2-6 and V is TRBV30; no clear D. Per the germline V gene, CDR1 is GTSNPN and CDR2 is SVGIG (reference sequence). This CDR3 region has 16 residues. Full variable domain (outside the CDR3, taken from reference TRBV30 and TRBJ2-6): SQTIHQWPATLVQPVGSPLSLECTVEGTSNPNLYWYRQAAGRGLQLLFYSVGIGQISSEVPQNLSASRPQDRQFILSSKKLLLSDSGFYLCAWSARRASEANVLTFGAGSRLTVL.

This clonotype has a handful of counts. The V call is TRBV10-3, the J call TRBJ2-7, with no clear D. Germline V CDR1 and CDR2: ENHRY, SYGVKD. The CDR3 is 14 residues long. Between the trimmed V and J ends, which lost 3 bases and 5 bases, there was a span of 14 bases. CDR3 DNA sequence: TGTGCCATCAGTGACCCCCCGGTAGTCGACGAGCAGTACTTC. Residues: CAISDPPVVDEQYF.

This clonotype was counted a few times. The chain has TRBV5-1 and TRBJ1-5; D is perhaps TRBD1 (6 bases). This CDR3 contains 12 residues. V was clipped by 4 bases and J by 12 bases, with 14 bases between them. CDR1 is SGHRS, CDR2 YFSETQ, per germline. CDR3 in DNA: TGCGCCAGCAGCCCGGACGGGACACTCCAGCATTTT. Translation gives CASSPDGTLQHF.

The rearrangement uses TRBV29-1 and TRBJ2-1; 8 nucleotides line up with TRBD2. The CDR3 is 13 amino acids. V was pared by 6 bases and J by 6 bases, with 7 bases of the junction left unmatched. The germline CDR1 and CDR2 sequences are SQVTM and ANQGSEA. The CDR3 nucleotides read TGCAGCGTAGGGTGGACTAGCAGCAATGAGCAGTTCTTC. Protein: CSVGWTSSNEQFF.

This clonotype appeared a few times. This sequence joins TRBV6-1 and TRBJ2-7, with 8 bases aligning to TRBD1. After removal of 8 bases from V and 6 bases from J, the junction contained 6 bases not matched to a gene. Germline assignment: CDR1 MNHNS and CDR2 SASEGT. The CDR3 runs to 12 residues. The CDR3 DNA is TGTGCCAGCCAAGAAACAGGGGGCGAGCAGTACTTC. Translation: CASQETGGEQYF.

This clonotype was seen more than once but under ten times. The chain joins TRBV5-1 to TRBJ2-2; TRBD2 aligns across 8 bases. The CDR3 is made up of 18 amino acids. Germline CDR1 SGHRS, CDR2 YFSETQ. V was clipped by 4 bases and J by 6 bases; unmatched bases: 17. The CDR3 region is CASSTANRGGDGSGELFF. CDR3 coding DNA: TGCGCCAGCAGCACCGCCAACCGGGGGGGAGACGGGTCCGGGGAGCTGTTTTTT.